The T cell receptor (beta chain) described here comes from a study of response to subunit inactivated influenza vaccine. Study observations and caveats: New T cells are recruited in small numbers by each seasonal influenza vaccination, according to the authors' suggestion.

MiXCR was run by TCRdb on the RT-PCR reads, yielding one entry per CDR3 protein. The table lists 500,000 to 600,000 distinct CDR3 sequences, approximately 12% of them singletons. This clonotype was picked up many times. What it recognizes is unknown. This CDR3 contains 15 residues. The junction had 2 bases not matched to a gene; V was cut back by 1 base and J by 4 bases. Per the germline V gene, CDR1 is SGHRS and CDR2 is YFSETQ. The chain links TRBV5-1 to TRBJ2-1; 10 bases are shared with TRBD2. The sample consisted of PBMCs from blood, taken on the day of vaccination. This clonotype was sampled from a man aged 50 to 60 who received an inactivated influenza vaccine. This chain's CDR3 is CASSLRTSGYNEQFF. In nucleotides, the CDR3 is TGCGCCAGCAGCTTGCGGACTAGCGGATACAATGAGCAGTTCTTC.